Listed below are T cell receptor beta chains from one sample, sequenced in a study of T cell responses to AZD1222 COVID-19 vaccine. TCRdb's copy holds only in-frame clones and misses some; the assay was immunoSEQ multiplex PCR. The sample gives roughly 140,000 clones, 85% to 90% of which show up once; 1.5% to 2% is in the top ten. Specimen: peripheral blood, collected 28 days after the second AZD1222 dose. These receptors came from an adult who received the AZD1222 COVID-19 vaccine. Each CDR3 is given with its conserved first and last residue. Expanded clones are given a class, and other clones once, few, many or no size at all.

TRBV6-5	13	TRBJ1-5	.	CASRQGGGRPQHF
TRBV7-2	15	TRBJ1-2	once	CASSFIDRPNYGYTF
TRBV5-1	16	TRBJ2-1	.	CASSLGLAGPQSEQFF
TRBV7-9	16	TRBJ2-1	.	CASSRPGQGALNEQFF
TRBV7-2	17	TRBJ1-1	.	CASSPRQGDLGYTEAFF
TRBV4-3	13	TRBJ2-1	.	CASSQDVAGGQFF
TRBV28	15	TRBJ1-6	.	CASKSRDRDFSPLHF
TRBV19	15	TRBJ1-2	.	CASQGGFVTGYGYTF
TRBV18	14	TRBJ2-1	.	CASSPTRGDNEQFF
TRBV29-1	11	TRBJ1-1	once	CSVEDGYKAFF
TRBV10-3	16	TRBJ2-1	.	CAISRGAGGSYNEQFF
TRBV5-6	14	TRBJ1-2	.	CASSRPGQHYGYTF
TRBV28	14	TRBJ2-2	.	CAILAGGNTGELFF
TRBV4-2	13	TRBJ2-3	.	CASSQTGTDTQYF
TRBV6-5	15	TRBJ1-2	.	CASSYSGRPNYGYTF
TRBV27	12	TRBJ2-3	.	CASSRSGDTQYF
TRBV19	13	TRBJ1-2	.	CASSPRQNYGYTF
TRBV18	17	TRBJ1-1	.	CASSQAAPGPRGTEAFF
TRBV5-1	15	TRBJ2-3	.	CASSLLLAGSDTQYF
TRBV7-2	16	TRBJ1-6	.	CASSLVVGTGYSPLHF
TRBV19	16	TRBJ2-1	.	CASAQPQGFSYNEQFF
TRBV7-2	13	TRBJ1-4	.	CASSRGGHEKLFF
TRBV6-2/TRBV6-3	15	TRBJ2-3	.	CASSYSGRRTTGQYF
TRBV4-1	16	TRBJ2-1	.	CASSQALSGRALEQFF
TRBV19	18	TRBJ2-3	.	CASSLGRGTSQRTDTQYF
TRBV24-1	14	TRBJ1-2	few	CATSDSDSFHGYTF
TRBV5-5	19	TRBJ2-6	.	CASSEDSWGLGSGANVLTF
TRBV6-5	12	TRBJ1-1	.	CASSLRTGEAFF
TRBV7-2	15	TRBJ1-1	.	CASSLVARQGTEAFF
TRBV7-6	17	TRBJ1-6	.	CASSPATGVWGNSPLHF
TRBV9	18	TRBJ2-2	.	CASSVRPLGRGHTGELFF
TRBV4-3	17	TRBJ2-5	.	CASSQGPSGRAPETQYF